This T cell receptor (beta chain) comes out of a study of T cell responses to AZD1222 COVID-19 vaccine. The CDR3 totals 15 residues. Trimming cost V 4 bases and J 4 bases; bases outside gene matches: 8. Germline V CDR1 and CDR2: SGHTA, FQGNSA. Regarding this clone: Its antigen is not identified.

Findings and limits, study-wide: Baseline seropositivity characterized only a handful of AZD1222 recipients. Samples come after the peak T cell response, not at day 14. White British people made up most donors, females outnumbered males, and clonal diversity was possibly underestimated. Across the whole spike, CD4 TCRs peaked at regions 160-218 and 743-854.

Only in-frame clones appear in the TCRdb table, and some are missing; sequencing was by immunoSEQ multiplex PCR. The sample includes about 120,000 clones, about 90% of them seen just once. This TCR derives from an adult who received the AZD1222 COVID-19 vaccine. The sequences come from peripheral blood, collected 28 days after the second AZD1222 dose. The V call is TRBV7-2, the J call TRBJ2-7, with 9 bases that match TRBD2. The chain's CDR3 is CASSYPGTSQYEQYF. The CDR3, as DNA: TGTGCCAGCAGCTACCCAGGGACTAGCCAATACGAGCAGTACTTC.